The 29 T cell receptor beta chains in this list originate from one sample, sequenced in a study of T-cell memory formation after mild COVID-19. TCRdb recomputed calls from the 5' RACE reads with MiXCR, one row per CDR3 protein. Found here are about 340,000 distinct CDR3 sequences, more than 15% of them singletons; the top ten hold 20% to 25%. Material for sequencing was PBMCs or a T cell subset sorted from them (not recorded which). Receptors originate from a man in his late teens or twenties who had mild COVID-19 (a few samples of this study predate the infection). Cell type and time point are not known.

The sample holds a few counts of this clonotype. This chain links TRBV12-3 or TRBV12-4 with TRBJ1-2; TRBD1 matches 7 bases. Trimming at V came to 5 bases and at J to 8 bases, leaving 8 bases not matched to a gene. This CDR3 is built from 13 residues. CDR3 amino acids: CASSPTGNWGYTF. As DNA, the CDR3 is TGTGCCAGCAGTCCGACAGGGAATTGGGGCTACACCTTC.

The CDR3 nucleotides read TGTGCCAGCAGTTTGCTGGAGATTGACAGTTCCAATGAGCAGTTCTTC. It encodes CASSLLEIDSSNEQFF. This rearrangement joins TRBV6-2 or TRBV6-3 to TRBJ2-1; D possibly corresponds to TRBD1 (5 bases). Per the germline V gene, CDR1 is MNHEY and CDR2 is SVGEGT. The CDR3 runs 16 residues. With 4 bases removed from V and 6 bases from J, the gap between germline ends came to 19 bases.

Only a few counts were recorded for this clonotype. The CDR3 spells CASSPTIWVTEAFF. The DNA of the CDR3 is TGTGCCAGCAGTCCTACTATTTGGGTCACTGAAGCTTTCTTT. This sequence joins TRBV6-2 or TRBV6-3 and TRBJ1-1; D not certain. Trimming took off 5 bases at V and 4 bases at J, with 14 bases between the two ends. The CDR3 has 14 amino acids. Germline V lookup: CDR1 MNHEY, CDR2 SVGEGT.

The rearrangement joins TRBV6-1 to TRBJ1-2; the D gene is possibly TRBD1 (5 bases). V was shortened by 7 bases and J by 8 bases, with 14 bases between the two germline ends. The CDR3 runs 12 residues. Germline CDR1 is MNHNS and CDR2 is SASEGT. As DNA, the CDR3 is TGTGCCAGCACCGGGGTGGGGCGAGGCTACACCTTC. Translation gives CASTGVGRGYTF.

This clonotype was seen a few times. This chain's CDR3 is CASSEVNGLYNEQFF. Written as DNA, the CDR3 is TGTGCCAGCAGTGAAGTAAATGGCCTCTACAATGAGCAGTTCTTC. This sequence joins TRBV6-4 and TRBJ2-1; D not resolved. V lost 3 bases to trimming and J lost 3 bases, with 12 bases between them. CDR1 MRHNA and CDR2 SNTAGT come from the germline V gene. CDR3 size: 15 residues.

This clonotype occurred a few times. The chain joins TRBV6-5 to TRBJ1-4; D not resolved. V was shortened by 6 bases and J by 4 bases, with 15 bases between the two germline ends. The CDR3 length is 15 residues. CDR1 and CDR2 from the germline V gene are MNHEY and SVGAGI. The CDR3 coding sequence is TGTGCCAGCAGAACGAATCACGTGGGTAATGAAAAACTGTTTTTT. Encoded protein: CASRTNHVGNEKLFF.

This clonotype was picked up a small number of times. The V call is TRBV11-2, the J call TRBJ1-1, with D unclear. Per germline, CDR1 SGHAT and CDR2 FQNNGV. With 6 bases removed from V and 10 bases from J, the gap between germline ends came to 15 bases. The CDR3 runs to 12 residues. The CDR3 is CASRSDQAGAFF. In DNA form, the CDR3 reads TGTGCCAGCAGGTCAGACCAGGCGGGAGCTTTCTTT. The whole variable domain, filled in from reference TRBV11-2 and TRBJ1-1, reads EAGVAQSPRYKIIEKRQSVAFWCNPISGHATLYWYQQILGQGPKLLIQFQNNGVVDDSQLPKDRFSAERLKGVDSTLKIQPAKLEDSAVYLCASRSDQAGAFFGQGTRLTVV.

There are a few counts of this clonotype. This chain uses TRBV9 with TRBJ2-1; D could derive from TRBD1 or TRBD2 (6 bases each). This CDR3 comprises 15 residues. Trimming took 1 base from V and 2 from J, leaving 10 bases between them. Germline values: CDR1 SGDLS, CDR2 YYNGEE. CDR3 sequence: CASSVYGGPYNEQFF. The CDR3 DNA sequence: TGTGCCAGCAGCGTATACGGGGGCCCCTACAATGAGCAGTTCTTC.

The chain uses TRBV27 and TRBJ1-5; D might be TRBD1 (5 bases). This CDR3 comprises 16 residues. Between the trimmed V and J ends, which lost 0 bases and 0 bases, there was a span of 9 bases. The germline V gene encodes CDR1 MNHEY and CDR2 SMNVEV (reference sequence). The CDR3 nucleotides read TGTGCCAGCAGTTTATCGGGGCCGTATAGCAATCAGCCCCAGCATTTT. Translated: CASSLSGPYSNQPQHF.

CDR3 nucleotide sequence: TGTGCCAGCAGCTTGGGTAACATTCAGTACTTC. Its translation is CASSLGNIQYF. This rearrangement joins TRBV5-5 to TRBJ2-4, with D uncertain. Trimming took off 0 bases at V and 7 bases at J, with 2 bases between the two ends. This CDR3 region has 11 residues. Looked up from germline, CDR1 is SGHKS and CDR2 is YYEKEE (reference sequence).

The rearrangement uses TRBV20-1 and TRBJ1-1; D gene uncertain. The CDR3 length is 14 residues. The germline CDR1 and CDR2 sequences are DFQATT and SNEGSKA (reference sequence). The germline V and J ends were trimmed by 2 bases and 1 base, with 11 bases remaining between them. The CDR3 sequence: CSARSLGENTEAFF. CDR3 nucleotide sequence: TGCAGTGCTAGAAGTTTGGGTGAGAACACTGAAGCTTTCTTT.

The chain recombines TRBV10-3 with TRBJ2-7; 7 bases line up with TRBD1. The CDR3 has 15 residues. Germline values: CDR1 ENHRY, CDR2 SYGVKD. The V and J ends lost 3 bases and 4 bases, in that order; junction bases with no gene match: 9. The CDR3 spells CAISEGQGVVYEQYF. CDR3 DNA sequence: TGTGCCATCAGTGAAGGGCAGGGGGTGGTGTACGAGCAGTACTTC.

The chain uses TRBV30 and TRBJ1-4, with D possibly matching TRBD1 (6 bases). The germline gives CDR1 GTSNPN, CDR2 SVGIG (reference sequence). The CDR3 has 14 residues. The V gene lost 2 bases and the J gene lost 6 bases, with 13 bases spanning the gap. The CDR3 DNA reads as TGTGCCTGGAGTACCAACAGGGTGGATGAAAAACTGTTTTTT. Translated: CAWSTNRVDEKLFF. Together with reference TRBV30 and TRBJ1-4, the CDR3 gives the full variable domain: SQTIHQWPATLVQPVGSPLSLECTVEGTSNPNLYWYRQAAGRGLQLLFYSVGIGQISSEVPQNLSASRPQDRQFILSSKKLLLSDSGFYLCAWSTNRVDEKLFFGSGTQLSVL.

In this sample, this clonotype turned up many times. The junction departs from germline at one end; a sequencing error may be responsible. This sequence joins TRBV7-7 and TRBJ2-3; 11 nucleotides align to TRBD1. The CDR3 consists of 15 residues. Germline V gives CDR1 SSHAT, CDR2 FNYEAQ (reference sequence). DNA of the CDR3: TGTGCTAGCAGCAGGGGACAGGGGGAGTCAGATACGCAGTATTTT. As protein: CASSRGQGESDTQYF. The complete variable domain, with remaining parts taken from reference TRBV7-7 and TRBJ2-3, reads GAGVSQSPRYKVTKRGQDVTLRCDPISSHATLYWYQQALGQGPEFLTYFNYEAQPDKSGLPSDRFSAERPEGSISTLTIQRTEQRDSAMYRCASSRGQGESDTQYFGPGTRLTVL.

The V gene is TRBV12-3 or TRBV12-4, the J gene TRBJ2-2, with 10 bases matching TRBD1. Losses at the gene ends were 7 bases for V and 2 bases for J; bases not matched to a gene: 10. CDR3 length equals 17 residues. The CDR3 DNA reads TGTGCCAGCAAGCAATATCGGACAGGGGGTAACACCGGGGAGCTGTTTTTT. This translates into CASKQYRTGGNTGELFF.

This chain's CDR3 is CASSYGENYGYTF. CDR3 DNA sequence: TGTGCCAGCAGTTACGGGGAAAACTATGGCTACACCTTC. This chain connects TRBV6-6 to TRBJ1-2; unclear D gene. This CDR3 is 13 amino acids long. Germline CDR1 MNHNY, CDR2 SVGAGI (reference sequence). Trimming pared 2 bases from V and 2 bases from J, leaving 6 bases between.

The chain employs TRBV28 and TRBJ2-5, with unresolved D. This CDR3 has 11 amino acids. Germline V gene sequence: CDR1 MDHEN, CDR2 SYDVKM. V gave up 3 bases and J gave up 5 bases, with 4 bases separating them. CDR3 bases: TGTGCCAGCAGTTTTTTCGAGACCCAGTACTTC. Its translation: CASSFFETQYF.

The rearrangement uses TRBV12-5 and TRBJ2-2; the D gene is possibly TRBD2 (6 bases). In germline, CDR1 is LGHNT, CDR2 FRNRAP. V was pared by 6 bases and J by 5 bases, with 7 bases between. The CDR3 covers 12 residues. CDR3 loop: CASGAGTGELFF. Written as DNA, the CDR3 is TGTGCTAGTGGCGCGGGGACCGGGGAGCTGTTTTTT.

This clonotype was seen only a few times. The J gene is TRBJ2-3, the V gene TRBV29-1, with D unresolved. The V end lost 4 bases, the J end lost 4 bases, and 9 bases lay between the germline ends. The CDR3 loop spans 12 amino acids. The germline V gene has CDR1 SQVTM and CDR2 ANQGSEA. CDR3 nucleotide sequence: TGCAGCGTTGGCTCGAGCGCAGATACGCAGTATTTT. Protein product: CSVGSSADTQYF.

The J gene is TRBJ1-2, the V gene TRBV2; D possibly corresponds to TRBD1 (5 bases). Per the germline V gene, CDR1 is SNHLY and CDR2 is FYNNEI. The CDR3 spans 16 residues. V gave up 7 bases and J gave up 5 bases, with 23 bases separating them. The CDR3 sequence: CASMSPGPGRRYGYTF. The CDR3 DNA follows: TGTGCCAGCATGTCCCCAGGGCCCGGCCGACGGTATGGCTACACCTTC.

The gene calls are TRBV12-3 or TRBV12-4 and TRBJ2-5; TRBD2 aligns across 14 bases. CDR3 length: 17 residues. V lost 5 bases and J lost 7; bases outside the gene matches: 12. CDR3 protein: CASSPYGTSGGEGTQYF. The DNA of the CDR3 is TGTGCCAGCAGTCCCTACGGGACTAGCGGGGGAGAAGGGACCCAGTACTTC.

CDR3 nucleotides: TGTGCCAGCAGCTTCGGAACTAGCGGGGGGCGAGAGACCCAGTACTTC. Its translation is CASSFGTSGGRETQYF. V and J are TRBV7-2 and TRBJ2-5; TRBD2 agrees at 12 bases. The CDR3 contains 16 residues. V was pared by 3 bases and J by 4 bases, with 6 bases of the junction left unmatched. Germline CDR1 is SGHTA and CDR2 is FQGNSA. The entire variable domain, with the rest obtained from reference TRBV7-2 and TRBJ2-5, is as follows: GAGVSQSPSNKVTEKGKDVELRCDPISGHTALYWYRQSLGQGLEFLIYFQGNSAPDKSGLPSDRFSAERTGGSVSTLTIQRTQQEDSAVYLCASSFGTSGGRETQYFGPGTRLLVL.

The CDR3 reads CAISRGEMGILETQYF. Written as DNA, the CDR3 is TGTGCCATCAGCCGGGGGGAGATGGGGATCTTAGAGACCCAGTACTTC. This chain links TRBV10-3 with TRBJ2-5, with 7 bases lining up with TRBD2. V was pared by 6 bases and J by 4 bases, with 14 bases of the junction left unmatched. This CDR3 is built from 16 residues. Germline values: CDR1 ENHRY, CDR2 SYGVKD.

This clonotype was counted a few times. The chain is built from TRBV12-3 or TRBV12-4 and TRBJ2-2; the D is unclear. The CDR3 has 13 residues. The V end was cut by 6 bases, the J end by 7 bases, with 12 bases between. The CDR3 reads CASSWAPGGELFF. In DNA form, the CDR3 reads TGTGCCAGCAGCTGGGCACCGGGCGGGGAGCTGTTTTTT.

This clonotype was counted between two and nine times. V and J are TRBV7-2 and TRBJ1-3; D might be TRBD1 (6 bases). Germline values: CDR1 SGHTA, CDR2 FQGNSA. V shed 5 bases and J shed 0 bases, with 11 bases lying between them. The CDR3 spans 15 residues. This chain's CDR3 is CASSTQQGSGNTIYF. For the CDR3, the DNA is TGTGCCAGCAGCACACAACAGGGCTCTGGAAACACCATATATTTT.

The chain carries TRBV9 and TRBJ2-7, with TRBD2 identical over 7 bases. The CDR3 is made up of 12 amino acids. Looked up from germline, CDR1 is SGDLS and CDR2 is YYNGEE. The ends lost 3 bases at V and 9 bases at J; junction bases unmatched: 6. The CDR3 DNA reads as TGTGCCAGCAGCGGGAGAACGGGAGGGCAGTACTTC. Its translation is CASSGRTGGQYF.

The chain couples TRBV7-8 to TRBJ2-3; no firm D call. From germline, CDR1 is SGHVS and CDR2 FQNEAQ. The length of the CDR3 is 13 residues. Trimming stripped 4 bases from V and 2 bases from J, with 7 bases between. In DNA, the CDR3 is TGTGCCAGCAGCTCTTCTGCCACAGATACGCAGTATTTT. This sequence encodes CASSSSATDTQYF.

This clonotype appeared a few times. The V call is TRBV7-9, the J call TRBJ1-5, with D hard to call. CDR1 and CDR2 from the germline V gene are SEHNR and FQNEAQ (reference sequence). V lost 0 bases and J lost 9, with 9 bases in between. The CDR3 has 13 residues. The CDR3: CASSLAEGLPQHF. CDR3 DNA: TGTGCCAGCAGCTTAGCGGAGGGATTGCCCCAGCATTTT.

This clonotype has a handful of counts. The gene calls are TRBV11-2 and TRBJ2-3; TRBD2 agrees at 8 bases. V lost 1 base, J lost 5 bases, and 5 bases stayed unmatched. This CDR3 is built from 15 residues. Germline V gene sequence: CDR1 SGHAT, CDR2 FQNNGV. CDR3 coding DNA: TGTGCCAGCAGCTTAGTCGGGGGGGCAGTAGATACGCAGTATTTT. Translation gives CASSLVGGAVDTQYF.